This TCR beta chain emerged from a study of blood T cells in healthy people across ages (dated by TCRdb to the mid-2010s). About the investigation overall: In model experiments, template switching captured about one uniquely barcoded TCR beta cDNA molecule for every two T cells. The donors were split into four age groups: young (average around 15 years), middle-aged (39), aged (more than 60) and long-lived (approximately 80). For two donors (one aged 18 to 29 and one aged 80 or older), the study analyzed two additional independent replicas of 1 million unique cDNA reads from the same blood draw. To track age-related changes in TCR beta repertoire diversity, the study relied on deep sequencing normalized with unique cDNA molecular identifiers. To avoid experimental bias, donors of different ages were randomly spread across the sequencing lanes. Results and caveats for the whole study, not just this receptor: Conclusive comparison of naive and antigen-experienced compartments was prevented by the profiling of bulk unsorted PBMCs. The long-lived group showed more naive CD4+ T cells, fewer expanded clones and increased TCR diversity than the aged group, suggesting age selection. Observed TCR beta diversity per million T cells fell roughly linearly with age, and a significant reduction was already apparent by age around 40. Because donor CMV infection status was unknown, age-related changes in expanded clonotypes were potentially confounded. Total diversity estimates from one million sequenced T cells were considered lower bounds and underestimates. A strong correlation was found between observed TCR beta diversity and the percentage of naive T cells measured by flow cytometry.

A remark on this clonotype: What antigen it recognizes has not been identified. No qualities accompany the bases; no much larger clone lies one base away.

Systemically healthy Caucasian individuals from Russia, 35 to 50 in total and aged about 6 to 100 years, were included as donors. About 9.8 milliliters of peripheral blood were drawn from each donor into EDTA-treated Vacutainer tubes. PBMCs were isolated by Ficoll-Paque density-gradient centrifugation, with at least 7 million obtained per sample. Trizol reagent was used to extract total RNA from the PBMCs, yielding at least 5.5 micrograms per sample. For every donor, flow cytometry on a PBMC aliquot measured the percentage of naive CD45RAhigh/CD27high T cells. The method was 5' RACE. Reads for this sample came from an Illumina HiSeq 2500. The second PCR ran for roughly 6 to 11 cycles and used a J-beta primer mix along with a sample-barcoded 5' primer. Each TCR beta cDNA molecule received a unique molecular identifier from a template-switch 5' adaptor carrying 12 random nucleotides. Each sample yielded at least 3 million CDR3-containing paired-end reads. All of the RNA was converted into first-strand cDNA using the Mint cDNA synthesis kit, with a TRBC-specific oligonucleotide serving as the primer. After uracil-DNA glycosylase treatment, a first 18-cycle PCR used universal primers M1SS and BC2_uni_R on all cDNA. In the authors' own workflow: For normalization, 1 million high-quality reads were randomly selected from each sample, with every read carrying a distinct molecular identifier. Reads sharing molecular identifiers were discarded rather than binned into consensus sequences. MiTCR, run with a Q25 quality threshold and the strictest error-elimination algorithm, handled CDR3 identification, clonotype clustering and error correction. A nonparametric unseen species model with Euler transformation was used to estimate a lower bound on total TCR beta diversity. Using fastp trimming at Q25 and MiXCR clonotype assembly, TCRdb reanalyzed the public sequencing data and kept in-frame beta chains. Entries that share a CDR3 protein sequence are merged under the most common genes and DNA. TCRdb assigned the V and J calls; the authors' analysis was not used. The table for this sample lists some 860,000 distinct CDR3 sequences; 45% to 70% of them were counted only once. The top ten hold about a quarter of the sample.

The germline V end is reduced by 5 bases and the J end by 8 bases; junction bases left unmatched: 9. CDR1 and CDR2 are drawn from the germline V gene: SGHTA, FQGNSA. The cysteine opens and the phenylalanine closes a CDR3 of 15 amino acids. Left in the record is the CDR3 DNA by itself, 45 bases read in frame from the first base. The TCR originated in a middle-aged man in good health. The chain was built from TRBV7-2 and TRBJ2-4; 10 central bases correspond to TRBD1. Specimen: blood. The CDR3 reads CASSLGTGAQHIQYF. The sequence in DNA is TGTGCCAGCAGCCTCGGGACAGGGGCCCAGCACATTCAGTACTTC.